A single T cell receptor beta chain is shown here with its context. Per the original data handling: Estimated nucleated cell counts came from reference gene primer amplification. Profiled with immunoSEQ multiplex PCR; TCRdb holds only in-frame clones, not every one. The DNA was the basis for D and trimming; V, J and clone size are from that table. The table has about 94,000 clones, roughly four fifths seen once. This sample was included in a study of blood T cell repertoires in COVID-19. This CDR3 spans 14 amino acids. V was trimmed by 0 bases and J by 1 base, leaving 6 bases between them. Germline V gene lookup returns CDR1 MNHEY and CDR2 SVGAGI.

The sequenced material came from peripheral blood. The V call is TRBV6-5, the J call TRBJ1-2; D call uncertain. The TCR sequence derives from a man aged 55 to 70 with acute or convalescent COVID-19. In DNA form, the CDR3 reads TGTGCCAGCAGTTACTCGGAGGGTAACTATGGCTACACCTTC. This encodes CASSYSEGNYGYTF.